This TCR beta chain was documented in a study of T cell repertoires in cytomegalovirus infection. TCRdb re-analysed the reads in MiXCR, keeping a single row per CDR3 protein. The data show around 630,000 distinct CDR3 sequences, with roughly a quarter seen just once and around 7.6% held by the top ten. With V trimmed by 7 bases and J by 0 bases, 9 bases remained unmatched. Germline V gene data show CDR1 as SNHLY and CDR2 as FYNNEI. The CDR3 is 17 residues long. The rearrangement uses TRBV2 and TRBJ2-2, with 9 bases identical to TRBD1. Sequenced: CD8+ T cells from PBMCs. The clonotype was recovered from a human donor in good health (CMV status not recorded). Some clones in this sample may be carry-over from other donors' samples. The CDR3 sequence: CASTTTRQGANTGELFF. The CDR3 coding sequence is TGTGCCAGCACAACCACCCGACAGGGGGCGAACACCGGGGAGCTGTTTTTT.